The TCR beta chain under discussion was sequenced for a study of beta chain features in type 1 diabetes. Overall study: Cell yields, gender and age were similar in healthy donors and patients. Across all samples, about 100,000,000 sorted cells were examined. Study findings and constraints: Insertion counts at VDJ junctions were lower in type 1 diabetes patients, who also showed more deletions there. In all four CD4+ subsets, TCRB CDR3 length was significantly, moderately reduced in type 1 diabetes. Researchers reported that naive, central memory and Treg TCRB repertoires appeared more similar in patients than in healthy donors.

Regarding this clone: Its antigen is currently unknown.

The CDR3 length is 11 residues. Per the germline V gene, CDR1 is SGHDT and CDR2 is YYEEEE. The V gene lost 5 bases and the J gene lost 7 bases, with 7 bases spanning the gap. The entirety of the isolated RNA underwent reverse transcription, so expressed TCRB transcripts were sequenced. Sequencing used immunoSEQ multiplex PCR; TCRdb keeps in-frame clones, though not all of them. The sample includes hundreds of thousands of clones, 11% to 15% of them seen just once. This TCR came from a man between 18 and 29 years old with type 1 diabetes. This chain joins TRBV5-6 and TRBJ2-1, with D hard to call. Material: naive CD4+ T cells from blood. The CDR3 spells CASSSRNEQFF. In nucleotides, the CDR3 is TGTGCCAGCAGTTCGAGAAATGAGCAGTTCTTC. Combining the CDR3 with reference TRBV5-6 and TRBJ2-1 gives the whole variable domain DAGVTQSPTHLIKTRGQQVTLRCSPKSGHDTVSWYQQALGQGPQFIFQYYEEEERQRGNFPDRFSGHQFPNYSSELNVNALLLGDSALYLCASSSRNEQFFGPGTRLTVL.